This T cell receptor (beta chain) was identified in a study of shared clonotypes between healthy human individuals. Study-wide points: It was the few donors that limited the genetic and exposure-history diversity represented.

Naive CD8 cells comprised CD45RO-negative, CCR7-positively selected cells, excluding terminally differentiated effector memory CD45RA+ cells. HIV-negative, healthy adults without recent acute infections or vaccinations were the donors. The data were produced by immunoSEQ multiplex PCR, yet TCRdb's version contains in-frame clones alone and is incomplete. The repertoire holds 1.5 million to 2.5 million clones, with about 95% as singletons. Comments on this clone: Its target is unknown.

V was clipped by 7 bases and J by 4 bases, with 23 bases between them. This CDR3 is 17 amino acids long. Germline V CDR1 and CDR2: SEHNR, FQNEAQ (reference sequence). Sequencing was performed on naive CD8+ T cells sorted from blood. The chain employs TRBV7-9 and TRBJ2-1; D could derive from TRBD1 or TRBD2 (7 bases each). The sequence was obtained from a man aged 18 to 35 in good health. The CDR3 reads CASTLPRGGDLYNEQFF. The CDR3 region has the DNA TGTGCCAGCACCCTCCCCAGGGGGGGAGACCTTTACAATGAGCAGTTCTTC.